The clone carrying this T cell receptor beta chain was detected only once. Its target is not known. These data belong to a study of T cells after yellow fever vaccination. Findings and caveats of the study: A large majority of primary-vaccination clones showed up again after the booster (under 98% CD4, about 87% CD8). Overall, a small share of clonotypes was seen in both CD4 and CD8 compartments. Researchers cautioned that FACS-sorted repertoires could harbor abundant clonotypes contaminating from the bulk population.

MiXCR, run by TCRdb on the 5' RACE reads, gives a single entry per CDR3 protein. The profile shows 450,000 to 600,000 distinct CDR3 sequences, approximately 13% of them singletons. The CDR3 extends over 14 amino acids. Trimming took 1 base from V and 0 from J, leaving 7 bases between them. Germline V gene sequence: CDR1 LNHNV, CDR2 YYDKDF (reference sequence). The origin of this receptor is a man younger than 45 who received the YFV17D yellow fever vaccine. The source was PBMCs, collected on the day of the yellow fever booster vaccination. The genes are TRBV15 and TRBJ2-7, with D possibly matching TRBD1 (6 bases). In DNA, the CDR3 is TGTGCCACCAGCAGAGGGGACATCTCCTACGAGCAGTACTTC. Its translation is CATSRGDISYEQYF. Looking up the rest from reference TRBV15 and TRBJ2-7 gives the full variable domain: DAMVIQNPRYQVTQFGKPVTLSCSQTLNHNVMYWYQQKSSQAPKLLFHYYDKDFNNEADTPDNFQSRRPNTSFCFLDIRSPGLGDTAMYLCATSRGDISYEQYFGPGTRLTVT.